Presented here are 2 T cell receptor beta chains from one specimen sequenced in a study of molecular identifiers for immune sequencing clone quantification. Via MiXCR, TCRdb re-called the PCR reads, giving one row per CDR3 protein. The data show about 630,000 distinct CDR3 sequences, 25% seen once. The sample comprised naive CD8+ T cells from blood, with Jurkat cell RNA spiked in. Indicated subset: FACS-sorted CD8+CD4-CCR7+CD45RA+ naive T cells. The receptors were sampled from a human donor in good health. Some libraries in this study had Jurkat cell RNA spiked in.

This clonotype was detected ten times or more. The chain joins TRBV3-1 to TRBJ2-7; 7 nucleotides align to TRBD1. CDR1 is LGHDT and CDR2 is YNNKEL in the germline V gene (reference sequence). V lost 5 bases, J lost 7 bases, and 14 bases stayed unmatched. The CDR3 contains 15 residues. The CDR3 loop is CASSYGTAMGEEQYF. The CDR3 DNA is TGTGCCAGCAGCTACGGGACAGCTATGGGGGAAGAGCAGTACTTC.

The gene calls are TRBV9 and TRBJ1-3; D uncertain. V was cut by 5 bases and J by 1 base, with 7 bases left in between. CDR1 is SGDLS, CDR2 YYNGEE, per germline. This CDR3 spans 13 amino acids. CDR3 in amino acids: CASRDGSGNTIYF. CDR3 coding DNA: TGTGCCAGCAGGGACGGATCTGGAAACACCATATATTTT.